This TCR beta chain was identified in a study of monozygotic twins with inflammatory bowel disease. Study outcomes and limitations: Patient repertoire variability may have increased through differing immunosuppressive treatments. Especially where disease activity was present, IBD patients had fewer clonotypes in common with others than healthy twins did.

With respect to this clonotype: Antigen specificity is unknown.

The CDR3 has 14 residues. UMIs containing a 6-nucleotide sample barcode were added via template switching. TCRdb reprocessed the 5' RACE reads; each CDR3 protein has one entry and no DNA is given. This sample's clone table lists 400,000 to 500,000 distinct CDR3 sequences. Sequences were obtained from blood. This chain links TRBV12-3 or TRBV12-4 with TRBJ2-3. This receptor was taken from a human donor with ulcerative colitis or Crohn's disease, or a healthy co-twin of an affected twin (not recorded which). CDR3 region: CASSLRGSGDTQYF.